A selection of T cell receptor beta chains follows, all from one sample in a study of shared clonotypes between healthy human individuals. The method was immunoSEQ multiplex PCR; TCRdb's version includes in-frame clones alone and lacks a portion of them. The table shows 1,100,000 or so clones, with about 80% occurring only once. The sample consisted of memory CD4+ T cells from PBMCs. Every receptor here comes from a man aged 18 to 30 in good health. Some clones in this sample may be carry-over from other donors' samples. Each CDR3 is given with its conserved first and last residue. The order of the fields is J gene, D gene, V gene, clone size, CDR3 protein, CDR3 DNA. A D gene is named only where the DNA matches it firmly. Only some rows state a clone size, as once, few, many or a class for expanded clones.

J gene: TRBJ2-7; D gene: NA; V gene: TRBV7-9; clone size: few; CDR3 protein: CASSPLSSEQYF; CDR3 DNA: TGTGCCAGCAGCCCCCTCTCGAGCGAGCAGTACTTC
J gene: TRBJ1-2; D gene: TRBD1; V gene: TRBV28; clone size: few; CDR3 protein: CASSFRTGHYGYTF; CDR3 DNA: TGTGCCAGCAGTTTTCGGACAGGGCACTATGGCTACACCTTC
J gene: TRBJ2-7; D gene: NA; V gene: TRBV6-5; clone size: once; CDR3 protein: CASRSGKTEQYF; CDR3 DNA: TGTGCCAGCAGATCCGGCAAAACCGAGCAGTACTTC
J gene: TRBJ1-3; D gene: NA; V gene: TRBV11-2; clone size: NA; CDR3 protein: CASSYDIQGNTIYF; CDR3 DNA: TGTGCCAGCAGCTACGACATCCAGGGGAACACCATATATTTT
J gene: TRBJ2-3; D gene: NA; V gene: TRBV18; clone size: few; CDR3 protein: CASSPATGSLGATDTQYF; CDR3 DNA: TGTGCCAGCTCACCCGCCACGGGCAGCTTGGGGGCCACAGATACGCAGTATTTT
J gene: TRBJ2-2; D gene: TRBD1; V gene: TRBV7-2; clone size: NA; CDR3 protein: CASSSRQGRTGELFF; CDR3 DNA: TGTGCCAGCAGCTCAAGACAGGGGCGCACCGGGGAGCTGTTTTTT
J gene: TRBJ2-5; D gene: NA; V gene: TRBV10-1; clone size: NA; CDR3 protein: CASSHPRETQYF; CDR3 DNA: TGCGCCAGCAGTCACCCGCGAGAGACCCAGTACTTC
J gene: TRBJ2-2; D gene: NA; V gene: TRBV20-1; clone size: NA; CDR3 protein: CSPYRTGELFF; CDR3 DNA: TGCAGTCCCTATCGCACCGGGGAGCTGTTTTTT
J gene: TRBJ2-7; D gene: NA; V gene: TRBV28; clone size: NA; CDR3 protein: CASSFSTGYSYEQYF; CDR3 DNA: TGTGCCAGCAGTTTTAGTACAGGGTACTCCTACGAGCAGTACTTC
J gene: TRBJ1-2; D gene: NA; V gene: TRBV28; clone size: NA; CDR3 protein: CASSPQGEANYGYTF; CDR3 DNA: TGTGCCAGCAGTCCCCAAGGGGAGGCTAACTATGGCTACACCTTC
J gene: TRBJ2-5; D gene: TRBD2; V gene: TRBV5-1; clone size: NA; CDR3 protein: CASSYGTSGSQGTQYF; CDR3 DNA: TGCGCCAGCAGCTACGGGACTAGCGGGAGTCAAGGGACCCAGTACTTC
J gene: TRBJ2-5; D gene: TRBD2; V gene: TRBV5-1; clone size: few; CDR3 protein: CASSSSGLAGGKETQYF; CDR3 DNA: TGCGCCAGCAGCTCTTCCGGACTAGCGGGAGGGAAAGAGACCCAGTACTTC
J gene: TRBJ1-1; D gene: NA; V gene: TRBV5-1; clone size: few; CDR3 protein: CASSLEGNRNTEAFF; CDR3 DNA: TGCGCCAGCAGCTTGGAAGGGAACAGGAACACTGAAGCTTTCTTT
J gene: TRBJ2-5; D gene: NA; V gene: TRBV15; clone size: NA; CDR3 protein: CATSRDFKAEETQYF; CDR3 DNA: TGTGCCACCAGCAGAGATTTTAAAGCGGAAGAGACCCAGTACTTC
J gene: TRBJ2-7; D gene: TRBD1; V gene: TRBV28; clone size: NA; CDR3 protein: CASSMGGQGVYEQYF; CDR3 DNA: TGTGCCAGCAGCATGGGGGGACAGGGGGTCTACGAGCAGTACTTC
J gene: TRBJ1-1; D gene: NA; V gene: TRBV25-1; clone size: NA; CDR3 protein: CASSVSGGVEAFF; CDR3 DNA: TGTGCCAGCAGTGTGTCGGGGGGGGTTGAAGCTTTCTTT
J gene: TRBJ2-1; D gene: NA; V gene: TRBV19; clone size: NA; CDR3 protein: CASSRPLAPSYNEQFF; CDR3 DNA: TGTGCCAGTAGTAGGCCGTTAGCGCCCTCTTACAATGAGCAGTTCTTC
J gene: TRBJ2-7; D gene: TRBD1; V gene: TRBV10-3; clone size: NA; CDR3 protein: CAISEAGGIEQYF; CDR3 DNA: TGTGCCATCAGTGAAGCAGGGGGCATCGAACAGTACTTC
J gene: TRBJ2-5; D gene: TRBD1; V gene: TRBV2; clone size: once; CDR3 protein: CASSGDRAYQETQYF; CDR3 DNA: TGTGCCAGCAGTGGAGACAGGGCTTACCAAGAGACCCAGTACTTC
J gene: TRBJ1-2; D gene: NA; V gene: TRBV5-1; clone size: few; CDR3 protein: CASSLVGGPSPNYGYTF; CDR3 DNA: TGCGCCAGCAGCTTGGTGGGGGGGCCGTCCCCGAACTATGGCTACACCTTC
J gene: TRBJ2-7; D gene: NA; V gene: TRBV6-1; clone size: NA; CDR3 protein: CASSEGVRVSYEQYF; CDR3 DNA: TGTGCCAGCAGTGAGGGCGTCAGAGTCTCCTACGAGCAGTACTTC
J gene: TRBJ2-7; D gene: NA; V gene: TRBV5-1; clone size: NA; CDR3 protein: CASSLYPGTYEQYF; CDR3 DNA: TGCGCCAGCAGCTTATACCCAGGGACCTACGAGCAGTACTTC
J gene: TRBJ1-3; D gene: NA; V gene: TRBV18; clone size: NA; CDR3 protein: CASSPMLPAPASSGNTIYF; CDR3 DNA: TGTGCCAGCTCACCCATGCTGCCCGCCCCGGCAAGCTCTGGAAACACCATATATTTT
J gene: TRBJ2-3; D gene: NA; V gene: TRBV6-5; clone size: NA; CDR3 protein: CASSYSGDTQYF; CDR3 DNA: TGTGCCAGCAGTTACTCCGGAGATACGCAGTATTTT
J gene: TRBJ2-1; D gene: NA; V gene: TRBV7-2; clone size: once; CDR3 protein: CASSQQATRGYNEQFF; CDR3 DNA: TGTGCCAGCAGCCAGCAGGCCACCCGGGGGTACAATGAGCAGTTCTTC
J gene: TRBJ1-5; D gene: TRBD1; V gene: TRBV28; clone size: NA; CDR3 protein: CASSSPGTDNQPQHF; CDR3 DNA: TGTGCCAGCAGTTCCCCTGGGACAGACAATCAGCCCCAGCATTTT
J gene: TRBJ1-2; D gene: TRBD1; V gene: TRBV5-6; clone size: NA; CDR3 protein: CASSLDLGQGLDGYTF; CDR3 DNA: TGTGCCAGCAGCTTGGATCTGGGACAGGGCCTGGATGGCTACACCTTC
J gene: TRBJ1-6; D gene: NA; V gene: TRBV30; clone size: NA; CDR3 protein: CAWTQGHSPLHF; CDR3 DNA: TGTGCCTGGACACAGGGACATTCACCCCTCCACTTT
J gene: TRBJ2-3; D gene: NA; V gene: TRBV9; clone size: NA; CDR3 protein: CASGLTGGTQYF; CDR3 DNA: TGTGCCAGCGGTTTAACTGGGGGTACGCAGTATTTT
J gene: TRBJ2-5; D gene: NA; V gene: TRBV6-1; clone size: NA; CDR3 protein: CASSERSRLETQYF; CDR3 DNA: TGTGCCAGCAGTGAACGGTCTCGGTTGGAGACCCAGTACTTC
J gene: TRBJ2-5; D gene: NA; V gene: TRBV5-1; clone size: NA; CDR3 protein: CASSLAGQVLGETQYF; CDR3 DNA: TGCGCCAGCAGCTTGGCCGGTCAGGTATTAGGGGAGACCCAGTACTTC
J gene: TRBJ2-6; D gene: NA; V gene: TRBV7-3; clone size: once; CDR3 protein: CASSSTNSGANVLTF; CDR3 DNA: TGTGCCAGCAGCTCAACCAACTCTGGGGCCAACGTCCTGACTTTC
J gene: TRBJ1-2; D gene: NA; V gene: TRBV11-2; clone size: NA; CDR3 protein: CASSPVRRSADGYTF; CDR3 DNA: TGTGCCAGCAGCCCCGTACGAAGGTCGGCGGACGGCTACACCTTC
J gene: TRBJ2-7; D gene: NA; V gene: TRBV10-1; clone size: NA; CDR3 protein: CASSTGYPYEQYF; CDR3 DNA: TGCGCCAGCAGTACGGGTTATCCCTACGAGCAGTACTTC
J gene: TRBJ2-5; D gene: TRBD1; V gene: TRBV5-1; clone size: NA; CDR3 protein: CASSLTGTGVGETQYF; CDR3 DNA: TGCGCCAGCAGCTTGACCGGGACAGGGGTTGGAGAGACCCAGTACTTC
J gene: TRBJ2-1; D gene: TRBD1; V gene: TRBV5-4; clone size: NA; CDR3 protein: CASSFRDRGYNEQFF; CDR3 DNA: TGTGCCAGCAGCTTCCGGGACAGGGGTTACAATGAGCAGTTCTTC
J gene: TRBJ1-1; D gene: NA; V gene: TRBV6-1; clone size: NA; CDR3 protein: CASRLSRENTEAFF; CDR3 DNA: TGTGCCAGCAGGCTGTCACGAGAGAACACTGAAGCTTTCTTT
J gene: TRBJ1-2; D gene: NA; V gene: TRBV6-6; clone size: NA; CDR3 protein: CASSAGNPGGYTF; CDR3 DNA: TGTGCCAGCAGTGCGGGCAACCCGGGGGGCTACACCTTC
J gene: TRBJ2-7; D gene: NA; V gene: TRBV11-2; clone size: NA; CDR3 protein: CASSLDRADEQYF; CDR3 DNA: TGTGCCAGCAGCTTAGATCGGGCAGACGAGCAGTACTTC
J gene: TRBJ2-7; D gene: TRBD1; V gene: TRBV29-1; clone size: NA; CDR3 protein: CSVISDRAGEQYF; CDR3 DNA: TGCAGCGTGATCTCGGACAGGGCCGGCGAGCAGTACTTC
J gene: TRBJ1-5; D gene: NA; V gene: TRBV18; clone size: NA; CDR3 protein: CASSPAGVGPQHF; CDR3 DNA: TGTGCCAGCTCACCAGCAGGGGTTGGGCCCCAGCATTTT
J gene: TRBJ1-2; D gene: NA; V gene: TRBV6-1; clone size: once; CDR3 protein: CASSPRGGYTF; CDR3 DNA: TGTGCCAGCAGCCCCAGGGGTGGCTACACCTTC
J gene: TRBJ2-1; D gene: NA; V gene: TRBV5-1; clone size: NA; CDR3 protein: CASSLVSRNEQFF; CDR3 DNA: TGCGCCAGCAGCTTGGTATCGCGAAATGAGCAGTTCTTC
J gene: TRBJ2-1; D gene: TRBD2; V gene: TRBV29-1; clone size: NA; CDR3 protein: CSVATSHSDNYNEQFF; CDR3 DNA: TGCAGCGTTGCGACTAGCCATAGTGATAACTACAATGAGCAGTTCTTC
J gene: TRBJ1-1; D gene: NA; V gene: TRBV7-2; clone size: NA; CDR3 protein: CASTSYTEAFF; CDR3 DNA: TGTGCCAGCACCTCATACACTGAAGCTTTCTTT
J gene: TRBJ2-5; D gene: TRBD2; V gene: TRBV4-1; clone size: NA; CDR3 protein: CASSQFPRTSGSETQYF; CDR3 DNA: TGCGCCAGCAGCCAATTTCCTCGGACTAGCGGCTCGGAGACCCAGTACTTC
J gene: TRBJ2-6; D gene: NA; V gene: TRBV28; clone size: once; CDR3 protein: CASSFGGMSGANVLTF; CDR3 DNA: TGTGCCAGCAGTTTCGGGGGAATGTCTGGGGCCAACGTCCTGACTTTC
J gene: TRBJ2-2; D gene: NA; V gene: TRBV5-1; clone size: NA; CDR3 protein: CASSLAAGQAGELFF; CDR3 DNA: TGCGCCAGCAGCTTGGCGGCGGGGCAGGCCGGGGAGCTGTTTTTT
J gene: TRBJ2-7; D gene: TRBD2; V gene: TRBV18; clone size: NA; CDR3 protein: CASSPGLAGPYEQYF; CDR3 DNA: TGTGCCAGCTCACCCGGACTAGCGGGCCCCTACGAGCAGTACTTC
J gene: TRBJ1-1; D gene: NA; V gene: TRBV7-8; clone size: NA; CDR3 protein: CASSSMTGLNTEAFF; CDR3 DNA: TGTGCCAGCAGCTCCATGACAGGATTGAACACTGAAGCTTTCTTT
J gene: TRBJ2-2; D gene: NA; V gene: TRBV5-1; clone size: NA; CDR3 protein: CASSLGANTGELFF; CDR3 DNA: TGCGCCAGCAGCTTAGGGGCGAACACCGGGGAGCTGTTTTTT
J gene: TRBJ2-7; D gene: TRBD1; V gene: TRBV5-1; clone size: NA; CDR3 protein: CASSGTGTSYEQYF; CDR3 DNA: TGCGCCAGCAGCGGGACAGGTACCTCCTACGAGCAGTACTTC